The sequence of this TCR beta chain was determined in a study of blood T cell repertoires in COVID-19. Using immunoSEQ multiplex PCR, the repertoire was profiled, and TCRdb retains in-frame clones only, with some absent. Here the sample spans around 70,000 clones, around 91% being singletons. The sequence derives from a human donor in a cohort sampled during active COVID-19. The sequenced sample was peripheral blood.

The CDR3: CASSQRLAGDTDTQYF. CDR3 in DNA: TGCGCCAGCAGCCAAAGACTAGCGGGGGACACAGATACGCAGTATTTT. The chain uses TRBV4-3 and TRBJ2-3; TRBD2 aligns across 12 bases. The CDR3 runs to 16 residues. The germline V gene encodes CDR1 LGHNA and CDR2 YSLEER. V shed 2 bases and J 2 bases; nucleotides not matched to a gene: 2.